Listed below are T cell receptor beta chains from one sample, sequenced in a study of T cell repertoires in cytomegalovirus infection. TCRdb passed the reads through MiXCR, listing each CDR3 protein once. This table has fewer than 200,000 distinct CDR3 sequences, approximately 15% appearing once. The sample comprised PBMCs. The source is a human donor in good health (CMV status not recorded). Some clones in this sample may be carry-over from other donors' samples. Each CDR3 is given with its conserved first and last residue. Each record gives: clone size, V gene, D gene, J gene, CDR3 DNA, CDR3 protein. The D gene is left open where the match is weak. The size of a clone is reported for some rows only, either as once, few or many, or as a class for expanded clones.

>-|TRBV5-6|TRBD2|TRBJ2-7
TGTGCCAGCAGCTTGGGGATAGCGGGAGGCTACGAGCAGTACTTC
CASSLGIAGGYEQYF
>many|TRBV7-3|-|TRBJ1-1
TGTGCCAGCAGCCCGCACCCGGACCGGGGTAACACTGAAGCTTTCTTT
CASSPHPDRGNTEAFF
>many|TRBV7-8|-|TRBJ2-6
TGTGCCAGCACCCATGGGCAGCCTGGGGCCAACGTCCTGACTTTC
CASTHGQPGANVLTF
>-|TRBV6-6|-|TRBJ2-5
TGTGCCAGCAAGTGGGACTCTGAAGAGACCCAGTACTTC
CASKWDSEETQYF
>-|TRBV29-1|-|TRBJ1-1
TGCAGCGTTGAAGATCCTCCGGGACGGATGAACACTGAAGCTTTCTTT
CSVEDPPGRMNTEAFF
>-|TRBV5-1|TRBD1|TRBJ2-4
TGCGCCAGCAGCCAAGACAGGGCGGTAGCCAAAAACATTCAGTACTTC
CASSQDRAVAKNIQYF
>few|TRBV29-1|TRBD2|TRBJ2-1
TGCAGCGTAATTAGCGGGAGGGGCAATGAGCAGTTCTTC
CSVISGRGNEQFF
>many|TRBV19|-|TRBJ2-7
TGTGCCGCCGGCCAATACGAGCAGTACTTC
CAAGQYEQYF
>-|TRBV18|-|TRBJ1-5
TGTGCCAGCTCCAAGGCGGGATCCTTTGTACCCCAGCATTTT
CASSKAGSFVPQHF
>-|TRBV7-6|-|TRBJ2-2
TGTGCCAGCAGCCCCTACGACAGACCGGGAGCCGGGGAGCTGTTTTTT
CASSPYDRPGAGELFF
>few|TRBV2|-|TRBJ2-1
TGTGCCAGCAGTGAAGCAAGGGGAATCTCCTACAATGAGCAGTTCTTC
CASSEARGISYNEQFF
>-|TRBV4-3|-|TRBJ2-3
TGCGCCAGCAGCCTGATTTCGGGAGATACGCAGTATTTT
CASSLISGDTQYF
>-|TRBV12-3/TRBV12-4|-|TRBJ1-4
TGTGCCAGCAGTCTCGGGACAACCGAGGAAAAACTGTTTTTT
CASSLGTTEEKLFF
>many|TRBV7-3|TRBD1|TRBJ1-1
TGTGCCAGCAGCTCCGGGACAGACACTGAAGCTTTCTTT
CASSSGTDTEAFF
>many|TRBV6-5|TRBD1|TRBJ1-5
TGTGCCAGCAGTTACGGACAGGCTGGCCAGCCCCAGCATTTT
CASSYGQAGQPQHF
>few|TRBV5-6|-|TRBJ1-6
TGTGCCAGCAGCTTGCTTCGGGATTCACCCCTCCACTTT
CASSLLRDSPLHF
>many|TRBV7-9|TRBD1|TRBJ1-1
TGTGCCAGCGAACAACAGGGGGATGAAGCTTTCTTT
CASEQQGDEAFF
>few|TRBV7-9|TRBD1|TRBJ2-2
TGTGCCAGCAGCTCCCTGGGACAGGGACGCACCGGGGAGCTGTTTTTT
CASSSLGQGRTGELFF
>many|TRBV6-1|-|TRBJ1-2
TGTGCCAGCGACAGAAAGAACTATGGCTACACCTTC
CASDRKNYGYTF
>many|TRBV7-2|-|TRBJ2-1
TGTGCCAGCAGCTTAGCGCGGGCCAGCTACAATGAGCAGTTCTTC
CASSLARASYNEQFF
>-|TRBV28|-|TRBJ1-2
TGTGCCAGCTATCCCAGTGGCGGAAGGCATGGCTACACCTTC
CASYPSGGRHGYTF
>many|TRBV7-2|TRBD1|TRBJ2-5
TGTGCCAGCAGCCAACAGACAGGGCAAGAGACCCAGTACTTC
CASSQQTGQETQYF
>-|TRBV5-4|TRBD1|TRBJ1-3
TGTGCCAGCAGCTTGAGACAGGGGGCCGACACCATATATTTT
CASSLRQGADTIYF